A selection of T cell receptor beta chains follows, all from one sample in a study of molecular identifiers for immune sequencing clone quantification. TCRdb fed the PCR reads into MiXCR, producing one record per CDR3 protein. Of 60,000 to 80,000 distinct CDR3 sequences listed, around 18% are singletons. Source material: naive CD8+ T cells from blood, with Jurkat cell RNA spiked in. Source of these receptors: a human donor in good health. Some libraries in this study had Jurkat cell RNA spiked in. Each CDR3 is given with its conserved first and last residue.

v_gene	CDR3aa
TRBV3-1	CASSLGQGAFITEAFF
TRBV24-1	CATSDFSYNEQFF
TRBV2	CASRDNYNEQFF
TRBV11-3	CASRGRDGPNEQFF
TRBV11-2	CASSLYGSSYNEQFF
TRBV6-2/TRBV6-3	CASSYRIYEQYF
TRBV28	CASSPPPTSGSILFYEQYF
TRBV20-1	CSARDLGGYEQYF
TRBV20-1	CSARVPGYYEQYF
TRBV12-3/TRBV12-4	CASRANNEQFF
TRBV10-3	CAIRRQDNEQFF
TRBV6-6	CASSYSSAANTGELFF
TRBV11-2	CASGLDLLAGILGGTDTQYF
TRBV5-3	CASSGVTTSGSWASYNEQFF
TRBV29-1	CSVEDHRTGAYGYTF
TRBV19	CASSTGTWDYNEQFF
TRBV4-1	CASSRGAGGIYEQYF
TRBV5-1	CASSYRGERSYNEQFF
TRBV27	CASSPSRGTRSYEQYF
TRBV15	CATSRALAGGLQETQYF